This T cell receptor (beta chain) came from a study of cytomegalovirus exposure and HLA in healthy donors. Study observations and caveats: Both high specificity and high sensitivity reportedly marked the classifier's diagnosis of cytomegalovirus status.

This clone appeared a few times. As yet, its antigen is unknown. V trimming: 3 bases; J trimming: 5 bases; junction bases outside the gene matches: 4. Looked up from germline, CDR1 is MDHEN and CDR2 is SYDVKM. The CDR3 is made up of 13 amino acids. TCRdb's table, derived via immunoSEQ multiplex PCR, lists solely in-frame clones and lacks some. The sample has around 250,000 clones, 90% seen once. The genes are TRBV28 and TRBJ2-7; 7 bases agree with TRBD1. The clonotype was recovered from a woman aged 25 to 45 in good health and CMV-seronegative. Sequenced sample: PBMCs. CDR3 nucleotide sequence: TGTGCCAGCAGTTTCAGGGGGAGAAACGAGCAGTACTTC. Translated: CASSFRGRNEQYF.